These 29 T cell receptor beta chains were sequenced from one sample in a study of Ad26.COV2.S vaccination and SARS-CoV-2 variants. Method: immunoSEQ multiplex PCR; TCRdb's copy keeps in-frame clones and lacks some. The data show about 320,000 clones, around 84% seen once. Described treatment: around 19 received Ad26.COV2.S at low or high dose, single or two shots; about 5 received placebo; per-sample allocation not given. Sampling happened 63 days after the first vaccine or placebo injection. The sequencing used peripheral blood, collected in a trial of Ad26.COV2.S vaccine versus placebo. These receptors originate from a person aged 18-65 years who received the Ad26.COV2.S COVID-19 vaccine or a placebo.

The V call is TRBV30, the J call TRBJ1-5; 7 bases line up with TRBD1. This CDR3 is built from 13 residues. Germline V gives CDR1 GTSNPN, CDR2 SVGIG (reference sequence). Trimming cost V 5 bases and J 2 bases; bases outside gene matches: 3. CDR3 in DNA: TGTGCCTGGGGGGACAGTGGCAATCAGCCCCAGCATTTT. As protein: CAWGDSGNQPQHF.

The chain employs TRBV30 and TRBJ1-4; 9 bases fit TRBD1. J gave up 5 bases and V 4 bases, and 8 bases lay outside the gene matches. CDR3 length equals 15 residues. The germline gives CDR1 GTSNPN, CDR2 SVGIG (reference sequence). CDR3 DNA sequence: TGTGCCTGGACGGGGAAGGACAGGGGAAATGAAAAACTGTTTTTT. It is translated as CAWTGKDRGNEKLFF.

The J gene is TRBJ1-5, the V gene TRBV18, with unresolved D. Per germline, CDR1 KGHSH and CDR2 LQKENI. This CDR3 region has 16 residues. V was pared by 0 bases and J by 5 bases, with 14 bases between. The CDR3 bases are TGTGCCAGCTCACCACCCTCTGGGCCCCCTGATCAGCCCCAGCATTTT. Translation: CASSPPSGPPDQPQHF.

This chain joins TRBV27 and TRBJ1-5, with TRBD1 matching 7 bases. The junction had 15 bases not matched to a gene; V was cut back by 4 bases and J by 9 bases. CDR3 length: 16 amino acids. The V gene's germline CDR1 is MNHEY and CDR2 SMNVEV (reference sequence). The CDR3 reads CASSSAGTATPWPQHF. DNA of the CDR3: TGTGCCAGCAGTTCCGCCGGGACAGCGACACCTTGGCCCCAGCATTTT.

The rearrangement joins TRBV7-2 to TRBJ2-3; D uncertain. This CDR3 is 16 amino acids long. Germline values: CDR1 SGHTA, CDR2 FQGNSA. Trimming cost V 1 base and J 9 bases, with 20 bases left between them. The CDR3 here is CASSLGGQVGLGTQYF. The DNA for the CDR3 is TGTGCCAGCAGCTTAGGGGGTCAGGTGGGCTTGGGGACGCAGTATTTT. The variable domain in full, with the rest retrieved from reference TRBV7-2 and TRBJ2-3, is GAGVSQSPSNKVTEKGKDVELRCDPISGHTALYWYRQSLGQGLEFLIYFQGNSAPDKSGLPSDRFSAERTGGSVSTLTIQRTQQEDSAVYLCASSLGGQVGLGTQYFGPGTRLTVL.

This clone is a singleton in its sample. The CDR3 bases are TGTGCCAGTAGTATGGTGGGGTCTGAAGCTTTCTTT. Translated, it gives CASSMVGSEAFF. The V and J genes are TRBV19 and TRBJ1-1; no definite D call. V lost 3 bases and J lost 6, with 8 bases in between. The CDR3 is 12 amino acids. Germline loops: CDR1 LNHDA, CDR2 SQIVND (reference sequence).

The chain combines TRBV6-5 with TRBJ2-7; no firm D call. Deletions cut 7 bases from V and 1 base from J, with 8 bases between. Germline V gene sequence: CDR1 MNHEY, CDR2 SVGAGI. The CDR3 is made up of 12 amino acids. In DNA form, the CDR3 reads TGTGCCAGCATGGGATGGTCCTACGAGCAGTACTTC. Protein sequence: CASMGWSYEQYF.

The rearrangement joins TRBV5-1 to TRBJ2-2, with D possibly TRBD2 on 6 matching bases. Trimming cost V 7 bases and J 1 base, with 17 bases left between them. The germline V gene has CDR1 SGHRS and CDR2 YFSETQ. This CDR3 comprises 16 residues. In DNA, the CDR3 is TGCGCCAGCGGCCTACGCTCCGGGAGGAACACCGGGGAGCTGTTTTTT. Amino acids: CASGLRSGRNTGELFF.

This sequence joins TRBV11-1 and TRBJ2-3; 9 nucleotides match TRBD2. The CDR3 extends over 18 amino acids. Trimming cost V 0 bases and J 1 base; bases outside gene matches: 8. Per the germline V gene, CDR1 is SGHAT and CDR2 is FQDESV (reference sequence). CDR3 sequence: CASSLAFRGGGGTDTQYF. DNA for the CDR3: TGTGCCAGCAGCTTAGCGTTTCGAGGCGGGGGGGGCACAGATACGCAGTATTTT.

There are a few counts of this clone. J is TRBJ2-7 and V is TRBV7-8; 8 nucleotides match TRBD1. Trimming removed 1 base from V and 2 bases from J; junction bases left unmatched: 4. CDR1 and CDR2 from the germline V gene are SGHVS and FQNEAQ. The CDR3 extends over 15 amino acids. CDR3 sequence reads: CASSLGTGLTYEQYF. The CDR3 coding sequence is TGTGCCAGCAGCTTAGGGACAGGGTTAACCTACGAGCAGTACTTC.

The chain has TRBV19 and TRBJ1-5; 7 bases map to TRBD1. Trimming took 7 bases from V and 4 from J; bases not matched to a gene: 7. Germline V gives CDR1 LNHDA, CDR2 SQIVND (reference sequence). The CDR3 covers 14 residues. The CDR3 protein is CASKNDRVNQPQHF. The CDR3 DNA is TGTGCCAGTAAGAACGACAGGGTTAATCAGCCCCAGCATTTT.

The chain combines TRBV18 with TRBJ2-7; D is ambiguous. The length of the CDR3 is 15 residues. CDR1 and CDR2 (germline): KGHSH, LQKENI. V was clipped by 2 bases and J by 2 bases, with 13 bases between them. CDR3 loop: CASSPTLGSTYEQYF. As DNA, the CDR3 is TGTGCCAGCTCACCAACCTTGGGCTCGACCTACGAGCAGTACTTC.

This chain connects TRBV2 to TRBJ2-3; D is undetermined. With 4 bases removed from V and 0 bases from J, the gap between germline ends came to 11 bases. Per germline, CDR1 SNHLY and CDR2 FYNNEI. The length of the CDR3 is 15 residues. Written as DNA, the CDR3 is TGTGCCAGCAGTGTGGCCAGCGCAAGCACAGATACGCAGTATTTT. Amino acids: CASSVASASTDTQYF. Filled out from reference TRBV2 and TRBJ2-3, the complete variable domain reads EPEVTQTPSHQVTQMGQEVILRCVPISNHLYFYWYRQILGQKVEFLVSFYNNEISEKSEIFDDQFSVERPDGSNFTLKIRSTKLEDSAMYFCASSVASASTDTQYFGPGTRLTVL.

This clone occurred once. The chain combines TRBV4-3 with TRBJ1-1; D unclear. The CDR3 totals 13 residues. Germline values: CDR1 LGHNA, CDR2 YSLEER. V was pared by 4 bases and J by 5 bases, with 11 bases between. This CDR3 reads CASSRLDGTEAFF. The CDR3, as DNA: TGCGCCAGCAGCCGGCTTGACGGTACTGAAGCTTTCTTT.

V and J are TRBV4-1 and TRBJ1-3, with D uncertain. Trimming pared 0 bases from V and 3 bases from J, leaving 15 bases between. The CDR3 totals 17 residues. Germline lookup yields CDR1 MGHRA and CDR2 YSYEKL. The CDR3 reads CASSQESIRGGGNTIYF. The DNA for the CDR3 is TGCGCCAGCAGCCAAGAATCCATCCGGGGTGGTGGAAACACCATATATTTT.

V gene TRBV24-1 combines with J gene TRBJ2-3, with 12 bases fitting TRBD2. CDR3 size: 15 residues. Germline-derived CDR1 and CDR2 are KGHDR and SFDVKD. V shed 9 bases and J 4 bases; nucleotides not matched to a gene: 7. CDR3 sequence reads: CATASGGVGADTQYF. DNA of the CDR3: TGTGCCACCGCTAGCGGGGGGGTAGGGGCAGATACGCAGTATTTT.

V usage is TRBV11-2 and J usage is TRBJ2-4; D is undetermined. Germline loops: CDR1 SGHAT, CDR2 FQNNGV. V lost 5 bases and J 6 bases, leaving 14 bases between the germline ends. The CDR3 contains 14 residues. CDR3 coding DNA: TGTGCCAGCAGCACCATAGGCGTGGGAAACATTCAGTACTTC. Residues: CASSTIGVGNIQYF.

The J gene is TRBJ2-7, the V gene TRBV27; 7 bases agree with TRBD1. This CDR3 has 15 amino acids. Germline-derived CDR1 and CDR2 are MNHEY and SMNVEV (reference sequence). With 4 bases clipped from V and 3 bases from J, the junction kept 9 bases outside the gene matches. CDR3 region: CASSSGQRMVYEQYF. In DNA form, the CDR3 reads TGTGCCAGCAGTTCGGGACAGCGGATGGTCTACGAGCAGTACTTC.

This chain links TRBV7-2 with TRBJ2-7, with 11 positions matching TRBD2. V gave up 4 bases and J gave up 2 bases; unmatched junction bases: 4. This CDR3 has 15 amino acids. The germline CDR1 and CDR2 sequences are SGHTA and FQGNSA. CDR3 residues: CASSSLAGGAYEQYF. CDR3 nucleotide sequence: TGTGCCAGCAGCTCCCTAGCGGGGGGTGCCTACGAGCAGTACTTC.

The V and J genes are TRBV6-1 and TRBJ2-7; 10 bases align to TRBD1. This CDR3 contains 15 residues. Germline assignment: CDR1 MNHNS and CDR2 SASEGT. Trimming at V came to 3 bases and at J to 4 bases, leaving 6 bases not matched to a gene. CDR3 amino acids: CASSEYGTGVYEQYF. CDR3 sequence (DNA): TGTGCCAGCAGTGAGTACGGGACAGGGGTATACGAGCAGTACTTC.

The gene calls are TRBV7-9 and TRBJ2-7; D unresolved. Germline V gene sequence: CDR1 SEHNR, CDR2 FQNEAQ (reference sequence). The ends were cut back, 1 base at V and 2 bases at J, with 9 bases in the middle. The CDR3 sequence is 14 residues long. CDR3 sequence: CASSLESVAYEQYF. The DNA of the CDR3 is TGTGCCAGCAGCTTAGAATCAGTAGCCTACGAGCAGTACTTC.

The chain links TRBV6-5 to TRBJ1-2, with a weak D call TRBD1 (5 bases). V lost 0 bases to trimming and J lost 8 bases, with 13 bases between them. The length of the CDR3 is 14 residues. Germline values: CDR1 MNHEY, CDR2 SVGAGI. This CDR3 reads CASSYSGEPEGYTF. The CDR3 DNA reads as TGTGCCAGCAGTTACTCGGGGGAGCCGGAAGGCTACACCTTC.

This clone was recorded only once. The chain joins TRBV6-5 to TRBJ1-4, with D maybe TRBD1 (5 bases). Germline loops: CDR1 MNHEY, CDR2 SVGAGI. This CDR3 is 15 amino acids long. The V end lost 5 bases, the J end lost 2 bases, and 12 bases lay between the germline ends. CDR3 sequence reads: CASSTPGVTNEKLFF. The CDR3 nucleotides read TGTGCCAGCAGTACGCCGGGGGTTACTAATGAAAAACTGTTTTTT.

V gene TRBV7-8 combines with J gene TRBJ1-1, with D uncertain. The CDR3 runs to 14 residues. Per germline, CDR1 SGHVS and CDR2 FQNEAQ. The V gene lost 8 bases and the J gene lost 5 bases, with 18 bases spanning the gap. CDR3 nucleotides: TGTGCCAGCCGAAGGGTGGGTGAGGAGACTGAAGCTTTCTTT. Its translation: CASRRVGEETEAFF.

The chain recombines TRBV5-1 with TRBJ1-4; D remains ambiguous. The V and J ends lost 0 bases and 2 bases respectively, with 5 bases between them. Germline CDR1 SGHRS, CDR2 YFSETQ. The CDR3 is made up of 14 amino acids. CDR3 loop: CASSLERTNEKLFF. CDR3 DNA sequence: TGCGCCAGCAGCTTGGAGCGTACTAATGAAAAACTGTTTTTT.

The rearrangement joins TRBV15 to TRBJ2-1; 7 nucleotides match TRBD2. Germline trimming cut 3 bases from V and 6 bases from J; bases unmatched to any gene: 11. Looked up from germline, CDR1 is LNHNV and CDR2 is YYDKDF (reference sequence). This CDR3 spans 16 amino acids. CDR3: CATSRGGGRAFNEQFF. The CDR3, as DNA: TGTGCCACCAGCAGGGGAGGAGGGAGGGCCTTCAATGAGCAGTTCTTC.

The chain combines TRBV18 with TRBJ1-2; D is uncertain. The CDR3 is made up of 13 amino acids. V was shortened by 0 bases and J by 7 bases, with 9 bases between the two germline ends. Germline assignment: CDR1 KGHSH and CDR2 LQKENI. CDR3 protein: CASSPPMGFGYTF. The CDR3 DNA reads as TGTGCCAGCTCACCACCGATGGGGTTTGGCTACACCTTC.

This chain connects TRBV7-2 to TRBJ1-4; the D gene is possibly TRBD1 (5 bases). CDR1 and CDR2 (germline): SGHTA, FQGNSA. This CDR3 is built from 15 residues. Trimming removed 2 bases at V and 5 bases at J, with 12 bases between. The CDR3 DNA follows: TGTGCCAGCAGCTTAAACCGAGGGGTCAATGAAAAACTGTTTTTT. It is translated as CASSLNRGVNEKLFF.

This rearrangement joins TRBV18 to TRBJ2-7; 7 positions match TRBD1. This CDR3 is 12 amino acids long. The V gene end was trimmed by 2 bases and the J gene end by 10 bases; junction bases not matched to a gene: 5. The germline V gene encodes CDR1 KGHSH and CDR2 LQKENI. CDR3 bases: TGTGCCAGCTCACCAAGAGGGGACAGACAGTACTTC. Translating it yields CASSPRGDRQYF.